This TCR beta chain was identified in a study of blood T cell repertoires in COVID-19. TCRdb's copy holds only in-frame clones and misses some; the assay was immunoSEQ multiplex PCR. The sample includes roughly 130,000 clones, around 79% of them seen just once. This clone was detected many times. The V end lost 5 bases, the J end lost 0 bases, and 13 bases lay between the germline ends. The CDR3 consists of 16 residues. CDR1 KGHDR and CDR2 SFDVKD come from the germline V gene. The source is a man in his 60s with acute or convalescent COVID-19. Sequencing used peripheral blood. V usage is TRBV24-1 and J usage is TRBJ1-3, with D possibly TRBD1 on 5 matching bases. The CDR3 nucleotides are TGTGCCACCAGTGGGGCTAAACAGGTCTCTGGAAACACCATATATTTT. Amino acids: CATSGAKQVSGNTIYF.